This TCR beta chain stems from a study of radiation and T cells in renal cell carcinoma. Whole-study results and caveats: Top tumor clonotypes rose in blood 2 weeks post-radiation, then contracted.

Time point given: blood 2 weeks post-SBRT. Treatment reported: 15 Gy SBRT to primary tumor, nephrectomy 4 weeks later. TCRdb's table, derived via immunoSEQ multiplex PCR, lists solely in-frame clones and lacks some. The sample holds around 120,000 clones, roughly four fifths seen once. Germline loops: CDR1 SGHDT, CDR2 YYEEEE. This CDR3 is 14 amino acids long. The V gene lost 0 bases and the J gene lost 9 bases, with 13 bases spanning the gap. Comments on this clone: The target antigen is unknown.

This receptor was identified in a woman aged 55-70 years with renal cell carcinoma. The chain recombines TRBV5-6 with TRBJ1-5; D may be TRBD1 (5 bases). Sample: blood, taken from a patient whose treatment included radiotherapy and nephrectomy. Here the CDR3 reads CASSLAGAARPQHF. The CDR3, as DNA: TGTGCCAGCAGCTTGGCCGGGGCGGCGCGGCCCCAGCATTTT.